The text below deals with one T cell receptor (beta chain). Antigen: not known. The data are from a study of shared clonotypes between healthy human individuals. As for the study in general: Aged between 18 and 49, the donors were two women and three men. Each donor's CD8 memory used one plate, CD8 naive two, each CD4 subset three. Study-level results: The study drew on few donors, limiting represented genetic and exposure-history diversity.

The ends were cut back, 0 bases at V and 3 bases at J, with 10 bases in the middle. This CDR3 contains 16 residues. From germline, CDR1 is SGHRS and CDR2 YFSETQ. TCRdb's copy holds only in-frame clones and misses some; the assay was immunoSEQ multiplex PCR. Among about 2.3 million clones listed, 85% to 95% were seen once. The chain is built from TRBV5-1 and TRBJ2-6; no clear D. The sample consisted of naive CD4+ T cells from PBMCs. Subset given: CD45RA+ positively selected. This receptor was taken from a young man in good health. Some clones in this sample may be carry-over from other donors' samples. In DNA, the CDR3 is TGCGCCAGCAGCTTGGGTGCTTTTAATGGGGCCAACGTCCTGACTTTC. Protein: CASSLGAFNGANVLTF. Full variable domain (remainder filled in from reference TRBV5-1 and TRBJ2-6): KAGVTQTPRYLIKTRGQQVTLSCSPISGHRSVSWYQQTPGQGLQFLFEYFSETQRNKGNFPGRFSGRQFSNSRSEMNVSTLELGDSALYLCASSLGAFNGANVLTFGAGSRLTVL.